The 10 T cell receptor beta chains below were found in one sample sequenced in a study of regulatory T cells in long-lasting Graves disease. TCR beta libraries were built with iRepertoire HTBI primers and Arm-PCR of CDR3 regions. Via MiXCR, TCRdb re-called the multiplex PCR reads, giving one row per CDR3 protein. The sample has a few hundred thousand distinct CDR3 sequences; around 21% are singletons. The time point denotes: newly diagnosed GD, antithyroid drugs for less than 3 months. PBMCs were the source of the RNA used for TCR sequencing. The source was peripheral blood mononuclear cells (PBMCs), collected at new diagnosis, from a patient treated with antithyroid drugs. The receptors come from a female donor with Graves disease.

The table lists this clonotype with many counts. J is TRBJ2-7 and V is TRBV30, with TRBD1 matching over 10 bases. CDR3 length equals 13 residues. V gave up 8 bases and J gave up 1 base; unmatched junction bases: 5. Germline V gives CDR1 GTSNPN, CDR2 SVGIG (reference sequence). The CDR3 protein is CAAGTGVSYEQYF. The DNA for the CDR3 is TGTGCCGCTGGGACAGGGGTTTCCTACGAGCAGTACTTC.

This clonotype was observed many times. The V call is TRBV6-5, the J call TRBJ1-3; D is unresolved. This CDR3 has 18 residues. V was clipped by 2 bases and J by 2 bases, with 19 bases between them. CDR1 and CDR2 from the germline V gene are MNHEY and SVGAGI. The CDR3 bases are TGTGCCAGCAGTTACGACGGCTCGGGAGGGTTTGCTGGAAACACCATATATTTT. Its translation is CASSYDGSGGFAGNTIYF.

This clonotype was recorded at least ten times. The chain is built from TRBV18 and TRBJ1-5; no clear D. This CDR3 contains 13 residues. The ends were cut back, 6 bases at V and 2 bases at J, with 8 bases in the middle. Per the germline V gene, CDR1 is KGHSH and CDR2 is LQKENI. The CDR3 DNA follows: TGTGCCAGCTCCCGCGCGGGCAATCAGCCCCAGCATTTT. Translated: CASSRAGNQPQHF.

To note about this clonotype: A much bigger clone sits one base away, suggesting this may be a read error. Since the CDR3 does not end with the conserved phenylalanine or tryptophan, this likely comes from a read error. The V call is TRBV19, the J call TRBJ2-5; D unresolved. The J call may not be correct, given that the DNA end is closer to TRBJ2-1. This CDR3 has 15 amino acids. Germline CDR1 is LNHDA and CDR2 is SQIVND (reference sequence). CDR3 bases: TGTGCCAGTAGTCTGAATCTCCAGAGGACCCATGAGCAGTTCCTC. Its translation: CASSLNLQRTHEQFL.

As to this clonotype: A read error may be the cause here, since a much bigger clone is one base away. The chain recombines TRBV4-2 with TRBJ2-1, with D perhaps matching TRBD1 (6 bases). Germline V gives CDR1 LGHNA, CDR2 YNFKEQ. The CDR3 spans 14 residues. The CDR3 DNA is TGTGCCAGCAGCCAATCACAGGGAATCAATGAGCAGCTCTTC. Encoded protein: CASSQSQGINEQLF.

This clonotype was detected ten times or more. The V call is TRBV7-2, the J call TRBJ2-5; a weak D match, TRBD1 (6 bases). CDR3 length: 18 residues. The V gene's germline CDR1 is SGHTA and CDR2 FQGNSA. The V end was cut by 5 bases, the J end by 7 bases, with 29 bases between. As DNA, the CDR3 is TGTGCCAGCAGCCAAGATTTAAGGTTGGCAGGGGTCGAAGGGACCCAGTACTTC. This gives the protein CASSQDLRLAGVEGTQYF.

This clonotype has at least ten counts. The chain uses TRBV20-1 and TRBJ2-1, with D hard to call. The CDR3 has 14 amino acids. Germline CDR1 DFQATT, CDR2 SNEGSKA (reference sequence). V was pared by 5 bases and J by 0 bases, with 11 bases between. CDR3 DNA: TGCAGTGCTTTGACTCCAAGCTCCTACAATGAGCAGTTCTTC. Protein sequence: CSALTPSSYNEQFF.

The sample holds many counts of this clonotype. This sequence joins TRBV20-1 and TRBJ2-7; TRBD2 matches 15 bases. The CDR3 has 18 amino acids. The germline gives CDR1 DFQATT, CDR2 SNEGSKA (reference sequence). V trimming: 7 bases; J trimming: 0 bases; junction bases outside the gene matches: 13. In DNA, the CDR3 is TGCAGTGTCACTCAACCGGGACTAGCGGGGGGCCTCTCCTACGAGCAGTACTTC. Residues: CSVTQPGLAGGLSYEQYF.

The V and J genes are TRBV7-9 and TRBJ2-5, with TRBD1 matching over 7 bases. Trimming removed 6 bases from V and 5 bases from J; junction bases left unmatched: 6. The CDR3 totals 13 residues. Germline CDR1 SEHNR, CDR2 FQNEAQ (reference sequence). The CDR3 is CASRTTGSETQYF. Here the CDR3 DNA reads TGTGCCAGCAGGACGACAGGGTCCGAGACCCAGTACTTC.

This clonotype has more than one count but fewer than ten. The CDR3 is CSVEVRSGQPQHF. The CDR3 DNA reads TGCAGCGTTGAGGTACGGAGCGGACAGCCCCAGCATTTT. This chain links TRBV29-1 with TRBJ1-5, with D hard to call. Germline CDR1 and CDR2: SQVTM and ANQGSEA. With 3 bases removed from V and 7 bases from J, the gap between germline ends came to 13 bases. CDR3 length: 13 residues.